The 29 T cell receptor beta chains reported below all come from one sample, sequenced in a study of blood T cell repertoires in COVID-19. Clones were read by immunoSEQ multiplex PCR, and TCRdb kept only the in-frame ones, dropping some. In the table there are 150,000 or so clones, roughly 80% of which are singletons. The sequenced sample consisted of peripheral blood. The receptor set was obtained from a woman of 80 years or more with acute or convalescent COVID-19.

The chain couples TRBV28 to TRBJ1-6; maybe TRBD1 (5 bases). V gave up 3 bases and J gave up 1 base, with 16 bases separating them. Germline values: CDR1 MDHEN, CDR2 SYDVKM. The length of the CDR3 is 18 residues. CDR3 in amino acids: CASSFSVGLGSYNSPLHF. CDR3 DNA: TGTGCCAGCAGTTTTTCGGTGGGGCTCGGGTCCTATAATTCACCCCTCCACTTT.

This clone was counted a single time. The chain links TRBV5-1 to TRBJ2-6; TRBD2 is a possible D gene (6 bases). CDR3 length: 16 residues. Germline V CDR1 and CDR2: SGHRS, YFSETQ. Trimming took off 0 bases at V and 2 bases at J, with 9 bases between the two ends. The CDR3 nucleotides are TGCGCCAGCAGCTTGGGCGGGACTCCTGGGGCCAACGTCCTGACTTTC. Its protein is CASSLGGTPGANVLTF.

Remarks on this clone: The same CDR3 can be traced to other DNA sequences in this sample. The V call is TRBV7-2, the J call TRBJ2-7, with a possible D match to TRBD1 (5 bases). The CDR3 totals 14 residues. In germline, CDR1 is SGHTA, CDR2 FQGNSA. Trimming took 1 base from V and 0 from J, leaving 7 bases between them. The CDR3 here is CASSLDRSSYEQYF. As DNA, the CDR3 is TGTGCCAGCAGCTTAGACAGGAGCTCCTACGAGCAGTACTTC.

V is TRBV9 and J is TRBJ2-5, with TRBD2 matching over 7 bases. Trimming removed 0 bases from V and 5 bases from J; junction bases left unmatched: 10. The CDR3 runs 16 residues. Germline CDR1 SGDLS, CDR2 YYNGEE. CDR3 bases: TGTGCCAGCAGCGTAGGTCCCGGGACTACGAAGGAGACCCAGTACTTC. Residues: CASSVGPGTTKETQYF.

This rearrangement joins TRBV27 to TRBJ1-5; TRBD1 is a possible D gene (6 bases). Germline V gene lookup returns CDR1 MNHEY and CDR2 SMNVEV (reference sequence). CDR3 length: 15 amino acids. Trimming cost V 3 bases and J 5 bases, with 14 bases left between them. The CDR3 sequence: CASSFSTRGDQPQHF. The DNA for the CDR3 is TGTGCCAGCAGTTTTTCCACCAGGGGTGATCAGCCCCAGCATTTT.

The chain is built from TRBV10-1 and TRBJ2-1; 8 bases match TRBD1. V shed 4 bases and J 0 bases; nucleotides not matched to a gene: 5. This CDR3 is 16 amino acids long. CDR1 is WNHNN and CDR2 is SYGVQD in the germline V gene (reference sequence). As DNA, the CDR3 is TGCGCCAGCAGTGTAGCCGGGACAGGCTCCTACAATGAGCAGTTCTTC. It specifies CASSVAGTGSYNEQFF.

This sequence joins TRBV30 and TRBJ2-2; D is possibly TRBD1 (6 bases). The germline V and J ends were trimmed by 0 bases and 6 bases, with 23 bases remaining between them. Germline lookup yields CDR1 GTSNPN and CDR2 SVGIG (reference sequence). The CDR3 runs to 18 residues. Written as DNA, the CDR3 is TGTGCCTGGAGTGTCAAGGGCAGGGGAGCTTCGGGCGCCGGGGAGCTGTTTTTT. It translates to CAWSVKGRGASGAGELFF.

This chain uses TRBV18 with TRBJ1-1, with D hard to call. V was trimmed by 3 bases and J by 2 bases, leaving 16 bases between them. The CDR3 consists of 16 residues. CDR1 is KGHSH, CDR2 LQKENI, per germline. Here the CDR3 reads CASSPLREVSNTEAFF. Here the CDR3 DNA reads TGTGCCAGCTCACCTTTAAGGGAGGTCTCAAACACTGAAGCTTTCTTT.

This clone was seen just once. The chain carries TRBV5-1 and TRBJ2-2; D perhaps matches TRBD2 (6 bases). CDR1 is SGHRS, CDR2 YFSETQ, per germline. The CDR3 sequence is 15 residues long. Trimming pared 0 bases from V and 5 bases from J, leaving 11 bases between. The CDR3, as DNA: TGCGCCAGCAGCTTGGACGGGAGTCGGACCGGGGAGCTGTTTTTT. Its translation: CASSLDGSRTGELFF. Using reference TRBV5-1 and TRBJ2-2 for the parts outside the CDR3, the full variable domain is KAGVTQTPRYLIKTRGQQVTLSCSPISGHRSVSWYQQTPGQGLQFLFEYFSETQRNKGNFPGRFSGRQFSNSRSEMNVSTLELGDSALYLCASSLDGSRTGELFFGEGSRLTVL.

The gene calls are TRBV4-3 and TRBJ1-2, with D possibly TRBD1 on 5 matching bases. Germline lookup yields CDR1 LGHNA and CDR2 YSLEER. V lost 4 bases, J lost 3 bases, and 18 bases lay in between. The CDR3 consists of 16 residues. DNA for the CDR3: TGCGCCAGCAGCCTATCGGGGGGATGGGGGGACTATGGCTACACCTTC. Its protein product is CASSLSGGWGDYGYTF.

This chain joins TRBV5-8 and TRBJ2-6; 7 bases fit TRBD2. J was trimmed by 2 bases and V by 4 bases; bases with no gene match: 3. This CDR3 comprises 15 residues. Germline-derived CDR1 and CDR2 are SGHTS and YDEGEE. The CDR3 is CASSPREAGANVLTF. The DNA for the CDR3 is TGTGCCAGCAGCCCCCGGGAGGCTGGGGCCAACGTCCTGACTTTC. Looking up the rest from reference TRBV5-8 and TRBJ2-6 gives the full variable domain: EAGVTQSPTHLIKTRGQQATLRCSPISGHTSVYWYQQALGLGLQFLLWYDEGEERNRGNFPPRFSGRQFPNYSSELNVNALELEDSALYLCASSPREAGANVLTFGAGSRLTVL.

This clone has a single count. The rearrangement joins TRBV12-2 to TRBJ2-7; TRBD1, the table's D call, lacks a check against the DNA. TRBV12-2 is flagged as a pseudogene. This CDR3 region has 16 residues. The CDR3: CASRLARTGDSYEQYF. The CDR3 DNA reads TGTGCAAGTCGCTTAGCGAGGACAGGGGACTCCTACGAGCAGTACTTC.

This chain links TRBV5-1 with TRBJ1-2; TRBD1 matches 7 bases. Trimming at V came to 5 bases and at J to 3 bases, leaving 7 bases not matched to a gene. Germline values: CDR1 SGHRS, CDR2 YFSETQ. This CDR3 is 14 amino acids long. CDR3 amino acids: CASRSTGADYGYTF. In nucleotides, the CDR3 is TGCGCCAGCAGATCAACAGGGGCTGACTATGGCTACACCTTC.

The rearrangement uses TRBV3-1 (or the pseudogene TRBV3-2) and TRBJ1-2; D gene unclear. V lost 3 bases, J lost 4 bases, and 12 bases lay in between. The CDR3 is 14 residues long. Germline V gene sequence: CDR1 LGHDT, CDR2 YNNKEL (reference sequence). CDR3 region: CASSQGRLSYGYTF. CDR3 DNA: TGTGCCAGCAGCCAGGGCAGGCTCAGCTATGGCTACACCTTC.

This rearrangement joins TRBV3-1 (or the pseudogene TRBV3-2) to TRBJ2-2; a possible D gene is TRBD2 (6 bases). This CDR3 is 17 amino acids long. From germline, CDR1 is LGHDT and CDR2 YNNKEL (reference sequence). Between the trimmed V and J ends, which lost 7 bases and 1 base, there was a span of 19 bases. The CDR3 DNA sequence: TGTGCCAGCACCCGAAGCCGGGGACTGGGGAACACCGGGGAGCTGTTTTTT. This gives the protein CASTRSRGLGNTGELFF.

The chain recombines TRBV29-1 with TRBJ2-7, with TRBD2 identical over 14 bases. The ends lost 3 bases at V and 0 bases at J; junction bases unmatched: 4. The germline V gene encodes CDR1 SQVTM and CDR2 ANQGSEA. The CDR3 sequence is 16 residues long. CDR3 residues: CSVDGTSGGSSYEQYF. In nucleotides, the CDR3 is TGCAGCGTTGACGGGACTAGCGGGGGAAGCTCCTACGAGCAGTACTTC.

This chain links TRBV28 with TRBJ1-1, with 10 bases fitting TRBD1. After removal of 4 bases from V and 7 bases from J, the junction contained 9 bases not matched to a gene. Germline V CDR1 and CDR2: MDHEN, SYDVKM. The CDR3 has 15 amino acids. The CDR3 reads CASSSTGQGWGEAFF. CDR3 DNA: TGTGCCAGCAGTTCAACGGGACAGGGGTGGGGTGAAGCTTTCTTT.

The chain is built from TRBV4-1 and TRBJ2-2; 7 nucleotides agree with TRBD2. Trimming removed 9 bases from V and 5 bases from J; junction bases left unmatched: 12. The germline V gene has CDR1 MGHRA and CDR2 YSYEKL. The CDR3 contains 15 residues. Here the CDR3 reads CASWNSGPGTGELFF. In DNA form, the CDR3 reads TGCGCCAGTTGGAATAGCGGGCCGGGAACCGGGGAGCTGTTTTTT.

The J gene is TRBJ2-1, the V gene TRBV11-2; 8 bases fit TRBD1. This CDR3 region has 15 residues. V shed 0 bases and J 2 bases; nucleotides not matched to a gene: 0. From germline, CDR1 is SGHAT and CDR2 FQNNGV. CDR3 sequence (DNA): TGTGCCAGCAGCTTAGAACAGGGGGCCTACAATGAGCAGTTCTTC. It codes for CASSLEQGAYNEQFF. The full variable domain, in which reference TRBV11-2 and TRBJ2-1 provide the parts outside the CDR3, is EAGVAQSPRYKIIEKRQSVAFWCNPISGHATLYWYQQILGQGPKLLIQFQNNGVVDDSQLPKDRFSAERLKGVDSTLKIQPAKLEDSAVYLCASSLEQGAYNEQFFGPGTRLTVL.

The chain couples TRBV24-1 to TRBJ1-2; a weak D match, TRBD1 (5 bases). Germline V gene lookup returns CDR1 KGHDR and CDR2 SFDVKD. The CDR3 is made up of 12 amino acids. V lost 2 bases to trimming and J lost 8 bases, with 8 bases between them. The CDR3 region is CATSDSGLGYTF. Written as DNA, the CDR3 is TGTGCCACCAGTGATTCAGGGCTGGGCTACACCTTC.

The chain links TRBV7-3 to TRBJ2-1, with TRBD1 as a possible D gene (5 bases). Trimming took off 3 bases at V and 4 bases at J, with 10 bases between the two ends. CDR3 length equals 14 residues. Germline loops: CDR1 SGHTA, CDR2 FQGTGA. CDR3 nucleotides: TGTGCCAGCAGCTTTTCCCCAGGGTACAATGAGCAGTTCTTC. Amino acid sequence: CASSFSPGYNEQFF. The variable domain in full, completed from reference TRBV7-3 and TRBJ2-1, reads GAGVSQTPSNKVTEKGKYVELRCDPISGHTALYWYRQSLGQGPEFLIYFQGTGAADDSGLPNDRFFAVRPEGSVSTLKIQRTERGDSAVYLCASSFSPGYNEQFFGPGTRLTVL.

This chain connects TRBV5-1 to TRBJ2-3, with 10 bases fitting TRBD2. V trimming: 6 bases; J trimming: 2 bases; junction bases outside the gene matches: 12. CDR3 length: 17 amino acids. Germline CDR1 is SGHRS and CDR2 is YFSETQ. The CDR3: CASTNPLAGGYTDTQYF. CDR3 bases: TGCGCCAGCACCAATCCTTTAGCGGGGGGCTACACAGATACGCAGTATTTT.

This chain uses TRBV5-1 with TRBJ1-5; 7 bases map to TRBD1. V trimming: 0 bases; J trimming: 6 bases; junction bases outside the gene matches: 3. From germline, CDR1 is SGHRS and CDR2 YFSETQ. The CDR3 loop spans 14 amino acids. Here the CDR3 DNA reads TGCGCCAGCAGCTTGGCAGGGGGGACTCAGCCCCAGCATTTT. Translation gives CASSLAGGTQPQHF.

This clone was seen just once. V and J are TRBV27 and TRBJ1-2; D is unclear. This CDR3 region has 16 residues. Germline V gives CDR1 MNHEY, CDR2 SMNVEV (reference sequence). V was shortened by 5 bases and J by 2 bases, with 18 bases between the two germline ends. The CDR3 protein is CASSPYLQSPNYGYTF. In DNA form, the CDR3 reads TGTGCCAGCAGTCCGTACCTACAGAGCCCCAACTATGGCTACACCTTC.

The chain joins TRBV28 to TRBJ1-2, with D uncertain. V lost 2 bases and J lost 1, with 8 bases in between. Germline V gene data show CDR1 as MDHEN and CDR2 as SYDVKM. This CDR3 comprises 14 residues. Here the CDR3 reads CASSLVQVNYGYTF. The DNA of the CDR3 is TGTGCCAGCAGTTTAGTGCAGGTTAACTATGGCTACACCTTC.

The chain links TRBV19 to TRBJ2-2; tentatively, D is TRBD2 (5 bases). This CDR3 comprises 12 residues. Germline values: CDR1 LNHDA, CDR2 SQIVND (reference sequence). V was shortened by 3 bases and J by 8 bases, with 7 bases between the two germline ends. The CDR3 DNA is TGTGCCAGTAGTATCGGGGTTGGGGAGCTGTTTTTT. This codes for CASSIGVGELFF.

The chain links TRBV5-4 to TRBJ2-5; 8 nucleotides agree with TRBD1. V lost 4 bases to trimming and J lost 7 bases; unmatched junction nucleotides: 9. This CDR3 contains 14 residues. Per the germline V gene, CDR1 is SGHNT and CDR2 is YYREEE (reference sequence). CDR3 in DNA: TGTGCCAGCAGCGCGGGACAGGTAGGGGGGACCCAGTACTTC. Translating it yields CASSAGQVGGTQYF.

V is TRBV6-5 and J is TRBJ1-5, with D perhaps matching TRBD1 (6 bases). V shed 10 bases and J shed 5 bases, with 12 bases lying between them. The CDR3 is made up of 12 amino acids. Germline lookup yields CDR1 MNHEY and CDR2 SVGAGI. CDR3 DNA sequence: TGTGCCACCAGAAAGGGGGATCAGCCCCAGCATTTT. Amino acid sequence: CATRKGDQPQHF.

Written as DNA, the CDR3 is TGCGCCAGCAGCCAAGATATCAGTCTAGCCAAAAACATTCAGTACTTC. This gives the protein CASSQDISLAKNIQYF. The chain joins TRBV4-3 to TRBJ2-4; the D is unclear. Trimming removed 0 bases at V and 0 bases at J, with 9 bases between. This CDR3 is built from 16 residues. CDR1 is LGHNA, CDR2 YSLEER, per germline.